This T cell receptor (beta chain) was recovered during a study of OX40 agonist ivuxolimab in advanced cancers. CDR1 SQVTM and CDR2 ANQGSEA come from the germline V gene. The length of the CDR3 is 12 residues. Produced via immunoSEQ multiplex PCR; TCRdb's table is partial and in-frame only. The sample gives tens of thousands of clones, 85% of which show up once; approximately 0.63% is in the top ten. This clone was seen only once. Specimen: CD4+ or CD8+ T cells sorted from blood, collected in a trial of the OX40 agonist ivuxolimab. This sequence was found in an adult with an advanced solid tumor such as melanoma, head and neck, liver or kidney cancer. The chain is built from TRBV29-1 and TRBJ1-1; no definite D call. CDR3: CNTYGRSTEAFF. CDR3 nucleotide sequence: TGCAACACATACGGCCGGAGCACTGAAGCTTTCTTT. The entire variable domain, with the rest obtained from reference TRBV29-1 and TRBJ1-1, is as follows: SAVISQKPSRDICQRGTSLTIQCQVDSQVTMMFWYRQQPGQSLTLIATANQGSEATYESGFVIDKFPISRPNLTFSTLTVSNMSPEDSSIYLCNTYGRSTEAFFGQGTRLTVV.